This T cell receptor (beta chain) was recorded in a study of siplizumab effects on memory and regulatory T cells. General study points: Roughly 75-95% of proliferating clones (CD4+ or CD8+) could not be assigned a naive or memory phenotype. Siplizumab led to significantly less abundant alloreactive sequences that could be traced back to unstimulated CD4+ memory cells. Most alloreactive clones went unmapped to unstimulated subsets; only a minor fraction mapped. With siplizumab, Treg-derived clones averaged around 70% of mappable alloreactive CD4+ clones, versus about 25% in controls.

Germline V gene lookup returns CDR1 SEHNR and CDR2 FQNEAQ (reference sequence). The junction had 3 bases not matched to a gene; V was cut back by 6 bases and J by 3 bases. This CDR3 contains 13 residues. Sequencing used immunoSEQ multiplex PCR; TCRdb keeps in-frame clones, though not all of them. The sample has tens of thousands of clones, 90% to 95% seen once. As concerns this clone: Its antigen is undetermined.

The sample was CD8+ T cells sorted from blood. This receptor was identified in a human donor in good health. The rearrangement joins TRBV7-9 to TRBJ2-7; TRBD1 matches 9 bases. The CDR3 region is CASRSGQGYEQYF. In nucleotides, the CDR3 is TGTGCCAGCAGATCGGGACAGGGCTACGAGCAGTACTTC.